This T cell receptor (beta chain) appears in the sequencing data of a study of OX40 agonist ivuxolimab in advanced cancers. Study in general: The study gave patients intravenous ivuxolimab at 0.01 to 10 mg/kg every 2 weeks.

TCRdb's copy holds only in-frame clones and misses some; the assay was immunoSEQ multiplex PCR. The sample holds approximately 54,000 clones, under 95% seen once. Per the germline V gene, CDR1 is LNHNV and CDR2 is YYDKDF (reference sequence). V dropped 4 bases and J dropped 0; count of bases not matched to a gene: 10. This CDR3 has 17 amino acids. Here the sequenced sample was CD4+ or CD8+ T cells sorted from blood, taken in a trial of the OX40 agonist ivuxolimab. The chain links TRBV15 to TRBJ1-1; 8 nucleotides line up with TRBD1. The receptor was isolated from an adult with an advanced solid tumor such as melanoma, head and neck, liver or kidney cancer. CDR3 loop: CATSTSGQGSMNTEAFF. In nucleotides, the CDR3 is TGTGCCACCAGCACAAGCGGACAGGGTTCCATGAACACTGAAGCTTTCTTT.